A selection of T cell receptor beta chains follows, all from one sample in a study of cytomegalovirus exposure and HLA in healthy donors. Profiling relied on immunoSEQ multiplex PCR, and the TCRdb table lists in-frame clones only, not all of them. The sample includes fewer than 250,000 clones, more than 60% of them seen just once. The sequencing input was PBMCs. These receptors were obtained from a man in his forties or fifties in good health and CMV-seronegative. Each CDR3 is given with its conserved first and last residue. The D gene is left open where the match is weak. Clone size is given for some rows only: seen once, a few or many times, or a class if the clone is expanded.

size	D	V	J	DNA	CDR3
-	-	TRBV15	TRBJ1-5	TGTGCCACCAGCAGAGATGGGCAGTGGCATCAGCCCCAGCATTTT	CATSRDGQWHQPQHF
-	-	TRBV7-2	TRBJ1-3	TGTGCCAGCAGCTTAGGATCGGGTACTGGAAACACCATATATTTT	CASSLGSGTGNTIYF
-	-	TRBV27	TRBJ1-1	TGTGCCAGCAGTTCCAGACAGGCGCTCTACGCTGAAGCTTTCTTT	CASSSRQALYAEAFF
-	-	TRBV9	TRBJ2-3	TGTGCCAGCAGCTCTGGGCCCTCCACAGATACGCAGTATTTT	CASSSGPSTDTQYF
once	-	TRBV7-9	TRBJ1-2	TGTGCCAGCAGCTTAGGAACTGTGGTTGGCTACACCTTC	CASSLGTVVGYTF
-	-	TRBV4-3	TRBJ1-2	TGCGCCAGCAGCCAAGATAAAGCCGGTAACTATGGCTACACCTTC	CASSQDKAGNYGYTF
-	-	TRBV7-8	TRBJ1-3	TGTGCCAGCAGCTTCGACCCGTACGGGAACACCATATATTTT	CASSFDPYGNTIYF
-	-	TRBV5-8	TRBJ1-2	TGTGCCAGCAGCTTGGCGGGAGTCTATGGCTACACCTTC	CASSLAGVYGYTF
-	TRBD2	TRBV27	TRBJ2-3	TGTGCCAGCAGTTTACTCCTAGCGGGGTACACAGATACGCAGTATTTT	CASSLLLAGYTDTQYF
-	TRBD1	TRBV6-5	TRBJ2-4	TGTGCCAGCAGCCGGGGACAGGGGACGGACATTCAGTACTTC	CASSRGQGTDIQYF
-	-	TRBV7-3	TRBJ2-7	TGTGCCAGCAGCTTCAGGGAATTCCCCGGCGAGCAGTACTTC	CASSFREFPGEQYF
few	TRBD1	TRBV19	TRBJ1-6	TGTGCCAGTAGTATCGGACAGGGACTTAATTCACCCCTCCACTTT	CASSIGQGLNSPLHF
-	-	TRBV7-3	TRBJ2-5	TGTGCCAGCAGCTTACATGGGGACTACCAAGAGACCCAGTACTTC	CASSLHGDYQETQYF
-	TRBD1	TRBV6-5	TRBJ1-6	TGTGCCAGCAGCACGGACAGGGTTGGGAATTCACCCCTCCACTTT	CASSTDRVGNSPLHF
-	-	TRBV29-1	TRBJ1-1	TGCAGCGTTGAAGATCCGAAGGCGGCGAACACTGAAGCTTTCTTT	CSVEDPKAANTEAFF
-	-	TRBV2	TRBJ2-7	TGTGCCAGCAGGGGTACAGGGGGGGGGCAGTACTTC	CASRGTGGGQYF
-	TRBD2	TRBV7-2	TRBJ2-7	TGTGCCAGCAGTCAGACTAGCGGCTCCTACGAGCAGTACTTC	CASSQTSGSYEQYF
few	-	TRBV5-1	TRBJ1-2	TGCGCCAGCAGCTTGGAAGGGGATGGCTACACCTTC	CASSLEGDGYTF
-	-	TRBV18	TRBJ2-1	TGTGCCAGCTCTTTGTCGGTACGGAGCCAGCTCTCCTACAATGAGCAGTTCTTC	CASSLSVRSQLSYNEQFF
-	-	TRBV5-1	TRBJ1-2	TGCGCCAGCAGCCCCTCGGCAGGAAACTATGGCTACACCTTC	CASSPSAGNYGYTF
-	TRBD2	TRBV5-1	TRBJ2-1	TGCGCCAGCAGCCTGAATCCTTCGACTAGCGGGAACAATGAGCAGTTCTTC	CASSLNPSTSGNNEQFF
-	TRBD2	TRBV2	TRBJ2-7	TGTGCCAGCATATCCTCAACTGTCAGTAGGACTAGCGGGACCTACGAGCAGTACTTC	CASISSTVSRTSGTYEQYF
-	-	TRBV20-1	TRBJ1-1	TGCAGTGCGAGGGCCCGGCATGAAGCTTTCTTT	CSARARHEAFF
-	-	TRBV2	TRBJ2-7	TGTGCCAGCAGAGGCGGGACTTCGGAATTCTACGAGCAGTACTTC	CASRGGTSEFYEQYF
few	TRBD1	TRBV4-3	TRBJ2-1	TGCGCCAGCAGCCATTCATCCGGGACAGGGTCGAATGAGCAGTTCTTC	CASSHSSGTGSNEQFF
-	-	TRBV1	TRBJ2-7	TGCACCAGCAGCCAAGATCTTCCCGAGCAGTACTTC	CTSSQDLPEQYF
-	-	TRBV23-1	TRBJ1-5	TGCGCCAGCAATACAAGGGGAGGGGGGGGCGATCAGCCCCAGCATTTT	CASNTRGGGGDQPQHF